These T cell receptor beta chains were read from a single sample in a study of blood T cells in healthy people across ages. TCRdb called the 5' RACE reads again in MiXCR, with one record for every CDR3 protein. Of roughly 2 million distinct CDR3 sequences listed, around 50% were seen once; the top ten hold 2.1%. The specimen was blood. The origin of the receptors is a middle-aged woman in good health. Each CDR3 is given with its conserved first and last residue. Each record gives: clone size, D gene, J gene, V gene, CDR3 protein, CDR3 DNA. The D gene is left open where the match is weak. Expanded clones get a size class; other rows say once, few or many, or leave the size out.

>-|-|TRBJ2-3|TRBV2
CASSEQGTYTDTQYF
TGTGCCAGCAGTGAGCAGGGGACATACACAGATACGCAGTATTTT
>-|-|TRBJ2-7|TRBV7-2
CASSLGGNRYEQYF
TGTGCCAGCAGCTTAGGCGGGAATCGCTACGAGCAGTACTTC
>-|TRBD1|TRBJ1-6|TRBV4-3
CASSQFGTGDSPLHF
TGCGCCAGCAGCCAGTTTGGGACAGGGGACTCACCCCTCCACTTT
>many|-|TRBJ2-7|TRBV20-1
CSARGLNEQYF
TGCAGTGCTAGAGGTCTCAACGAGCAGTACTTC
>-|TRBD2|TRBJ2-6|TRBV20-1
CSAREGGGPSGANVLTF
TGCAGTGCTAGGGAGGGCGGGGGGCCCTCTGGGGCCAACGTCCTGACTTTT
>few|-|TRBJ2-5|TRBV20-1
CSATDPRAGSEYF
TGCAGTGCTACCGACCCGCGGGCGGGCTCAGAGTACTTC
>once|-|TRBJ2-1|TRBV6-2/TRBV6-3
CASRYRWREQFF
TGTGCCAGCAGGTACCGTTGGCGTGAGCAGTTCTTC
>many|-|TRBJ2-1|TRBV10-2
CASSVPMPGTEQFF
TGCGCCAGCAGTGTGCCTATGCCCGGGACAGAGCAGTTCTTC
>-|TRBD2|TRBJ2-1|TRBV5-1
CASYDRQTSGGSNEQFF
TGCGCCAGCTATGACCGGCAAACTAGCGGGGGCTCCAATGAGCAGTTCTTC
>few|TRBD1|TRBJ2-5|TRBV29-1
CSVEMPRGLVETQYF
TGCAGCGTTGAAATGCCCAGGGGGCTAGTAGAGACCCAGTACTTC
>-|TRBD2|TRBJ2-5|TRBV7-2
CASSWQAGYQETQYF
TGTGCCAGCAGCTGGCAAGCGGGGTACCAAGAGACCCAGTACTTC
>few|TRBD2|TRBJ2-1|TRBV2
CASRDSGGAYNEQFF
TGTGCCAGCAGGGATAGCGGGGGGGCTTACAATGAGCAGTTCTTC
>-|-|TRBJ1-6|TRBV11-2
CAIRWMGNPYNEQFFGPGRSPLHF
-
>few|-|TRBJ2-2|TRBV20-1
CSASRTNTGELFF
TGCAGTGCTTCCAGGACGAACACCGGGGAGCTGTTTTTT
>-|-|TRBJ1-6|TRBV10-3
CAISDSGAGNSPLHF
TGTGCCATCAGTGATTCGGGGGCAGGGAATTCACCCCTCCACTTT
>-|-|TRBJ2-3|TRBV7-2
CASSLAMGRMMADTQYF
TGTGCCAGCAGCTTAGCGATGGGGCGAATGATGGCAGATACGCAGTATTTT
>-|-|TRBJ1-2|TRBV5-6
CASSLATAQGYGYTF
TGTGCCAGCAGCTTGGCCACGGCGCAGGGCTATGGCTACACCTTC
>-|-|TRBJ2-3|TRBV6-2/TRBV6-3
CASRDPRGRDTQYF
TGTGCCAGCAGGGACCCACGGGGGAGAGATACGCAGTATTTT
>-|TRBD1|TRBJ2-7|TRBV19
CASSISGQLTYEQYF
TGTGCCAGTAGTATCTCGGGACAGCTAACCTACGAGCAGTACTTC
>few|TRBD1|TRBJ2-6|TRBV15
CATSYRGPGANVLTF
TGTGCCACCAGCTACAGGGGGCCTGGGGCCAACGTCCTGACTTTC
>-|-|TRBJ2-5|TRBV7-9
CASSDLKSKSQETQYF
TGTGCCAGCAGCGACCTCAAGAGTAAATCTCAAGAGACCCAGTACTTC
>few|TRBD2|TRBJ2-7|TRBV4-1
CASSKGTSGTYEQYF
TGCGCCAGCAGCAAGGGTACTAGCGGTACCTACGAGCAGTACTTC